This TCR beta chain was sequenced for a study of vaccination and CD4 T cells after COVID-19. Study overall: Post-vaccine sample collection happened at a median of approximately 70 days after dose two, ranging 14 to 241.

Worth noting for this clonotype: Its antigen is undetermined.

Treatment reported: approximately nine-day PBMC culture with coronavirus spike peptide pools or control peptides (ViraFEST assay). Oncomine TCR Beta short-read sequencing was applied to DNA from cultured CD4+ T cells. Genomic DNA was isolated from CD4+ T cells that had been cultured. TCRdb processed the PCR reads anew with MiXCR; each CDR3 protein has one entry. The top ten clones hold around 29% of a sample with around 10,000 distinct CDR3 sequences, around 50% of them seen once. The CDR3 length is 16 residues. J lost 10 bases, V lost 3 bases, and 17 bases had no gene match. Germline assignment: CDR1 SGHDT and CDR2 YYEEEE.

The clonotype was recovered from a human donor who had recovered from COVID-19. The sequenced material came from CD4+ T cells from blood, cultured in vitro. The rearrangement joins TRBV5-6 to TRBJ1-1, with TRBD1 identical over 8 bases. CDR3 sequence (DNA): TGTGCCAGCAGCTCGTATCACTCGGACAGGGCGACGGGAGCTTTCTTT. Translation gives CASSSYHSDRATGAFF.